The 27 T cell receptor beta chains below were found in one sample sequenced in a study of shared clonotypes between healthy human individuals. Sequenced by immunoSEQ multiplex PCR; TCRdb stores in-frame clones only, minus some. The sample holds roughly 300,000 clones, around nine tenths seen once. The sequencing sample was made of memory CD8+ T cells sorted from blood. The subset was: CD45RO+ cells pooled with CCR7-negative TemRA cells. The receptors were sampled from a man in his late teens or twenties in good health.

V usage is TRBV27 and J usage is TRBJ2-2; 8 nucleotides align to TRBD1. With V trimmed by 3 bases and J by 5 bases, 23 bases remained unmatched. The CDR3 is 21 residues long. Per germline, CDR1 MNHEY and CDR2 SMNVEV (reference sequence). In nucleotides, the CDR3 is TGTGCCAGCAGTTTCTCCCCGGGACAGGATCCTGTTATCTATCGGACCGGGGAGCTGTTTTTT. Its translation is CASSFSPGQDPVIYRTGELFF.

The chain combines TRBV30 with TRBJ2-1; the D gene is possibly TRBD1 (5 bases). This CDR3 has 13 residues. The V gene's germline CDR1 is GTSNPN and CDR2 SVGIG (reference sequence). Trimming pared 5 bases from V and 5 bases from J, leaving 13 bases between. For the CDR3, the DNA is TGTGCCTGGGACAGCTCAAACAACAATGAGCAGTTCTTC. Protein sequence: CAWDSSNNNEQFF.

Comments on this clone: Additional DNA sequences in this sample encode the identical CDR3. This sequence joins TRBV27 and TRBJ2-3, with D hard to call. The germline V gene encodes CDR1 MNHEY and CDR2 SMNVEV (reference sequence). There are 13 residues in the CDR3. V was cut by 3 bases and J by 1 base, with 5 bases left in between. The CDR3 here is CASSFGGTDTQYF. The CDR3 DNA reads TGTGCCAGCAGTTTTGGTGGCACAGATACGCAGTATTTT.

The genes are TRBV5-4 and TRBJ1-1, with a possible D match to TRBD1 (6 bases). This CDR3 is 16 amino acids long. Looked up from germline, CDR1 is SGHNT and CDR2 is YYREEE (reference sequence). V lost 0 bases and J lost 5, with 17 bases in between. The CDR3 nucleotides are TGTGCCAGCAGCTTGGAGGTCGCCAGGGGTTGGACTGAAGCTTTCTTT. This gives the protein CASSLEVARGWTEAFF. Drawing the rest from reference TRBV5-4 and TRBJ1-1, the complete variable domain is ETGVTQSPTHLIKTRGQQVTLRCSSQSGHNTVSWYQQALGQGPQFIFQYYREEENGRGNFPPRFSGLQFPNYSSELNVNALELDDSALYLCASSLEVARGWTEAFFGQGTRLTVV.

Many counts were recorded for this clone. The V call is TRBV7-3, the J call TRBJ1-4; the match to TRBD1 covers 8 bases. The CDR3 contains 16 residues. CDR1 and CDR2 from the germline V gene are SGHTA and FQGTGA. Trimming took 4 bases from V and 7 from J; bases not matched to a gene: 11. CDR3 amino acids: CASSSLQDRGGEKLFF. The CDR3 region has the DNA TGTGCCAGCAGCTCACTTCAAGACAGGGGAGGTGAAAAACTGTTTTTT.

This chain uses TRBV7-2 with TRBJ1-1, with D maybe TRBD1 (6 bases). V gave up 5 bases and J gave up 5 bases, with 18 bases separating them. The CDR3 sequence is 15 residues long. Germline CDR1 and CDR2: SGHTA and FQGNSA. The CDR3, as DNA: TGTGCCAGCAGCGCACCAACAGGGCTCGGAACTGAAGCTTTCTTT. It yields the protein CASSAPTGLGTEAFF. The variable domain in full, completed from reference TRBV7-2 and TRBJ1-1, reads GAGVSQSPSNKVTEKGKDVELRCDPISGHTALYWYRQSLGQGLEFLIYFQGNSAPDKSGLPSDRFSAERTGGSVSTLTIQRTQQEDSAVYLCASSAPTGLGTEAFFGQGTRLTVV.

The gene calls are TRBV10-3 and TRBJ1-2; TRBD1 is a possible D gene (6 bases). Germline-derived CDR1 and CDR2 are ENHRY and SYGVKD. The CDR3 length is 18 residues. V lost 3 bases and J 4 bases, leaving 24 bases between the germline ends. For the CDR3, the DNA is TGTGCCATCAGTGACGCTCCCTATTACAGGGCCCACGGCTATGGCTACACCTTC. Encoded protein: CAISDAPYYRAHGYGYTF.

The chain carries TRBV29-1 and TRBJ2-2; tentative D call: TRBD2 (6 bases). CDR1 is SQVTM and CDR2 is ANQGSEA in the germline V gene. Trimming stripped 7 bases from V and 0 bases from J, with 9 bases between. This CDR3 has 13 residues. CDR3: CSGLVANTGELFF. In DNA, the CDR3 is TGCAGCGGACTAGTGGCGAACACCGGGGAGCTGTTTTTT.

The chain uses TRBV10-3 and TRBJ2-2; a possible D gene is TRBD2 (6 bases). Germline V CDR1 and CDR2: ENHRY, SYGVKD. Trimming removed 5 bases at V and 1 base at J, with 17 bases between. This CDR3 is built from 17 residues. The CDR3 is CAISTSGLGKNTGELFF. The CDR3 nucleotides are TGTGCCATCAGTACCTCGGGACTCGGAAAGAACACCGGGGAGCTGTTTTTT.

The V gene is TRBV6-5, the J gene TRBJ2-5, with TRBD1 matching over 9 bases. CDR3 length: 15 residues. V shed 2 bases and J 6 bases; nucleotides not matched to a gene: 7. The germline gives CDR1 MNHEY, CDR2 SVGAGI. As DNA, the CDR3 is TGTGCCAGCAGTTACGACACAGGGGGCGGGAAGACCCAGTACTTC. Amino acids: CASSYDTGGGKTQYF.

The chain links TRBV5-6 to TRBJ2-2, with no clear D. V was shortened by 3 bases and J by 6 bases, with 6 bases between the two germline ends. The CDR3 sequence is 12 residues long. Germline V CDR1 and CDR2: SGHDT, YYEEEE. This CDR3 reads CASSSISGELFF. CDR3 coding DNA: TGTGCCAGCAGCTCTATATCCGGGGAGCTGTTTTTT. Complete variable domain (other parts from reference TRBV5-6 and TRBJ2-2): DAGVTQSPTHLIKTRGQQVTLRCSPKSGHDTVSWYQQALGQGPQFIFQYYEEEERQRGNFPDRFSGHQFPNYSSELNVNALLLGDSALYLCASSSISGELFFGEGSRLTVL.

Regarding this clone: The identical CDR3 is also encoded by other nucleotide sequences in the sample. The rearrangement uses TRBV6-5 and TRBJ2-5; no reliable D call. Germline V lookup: CDR1 MNHEY, CDR2 SVGAGI. V lost 2 bases and J 5 bases, leaving 6 bases between the germline ends. The CDR3 runs to 12 residues. DNA for the CDR3: TGTGCCAGCAGTTACGGTGGGGAGACCCAGTACTTC. As protein: CASSYGGETQYF.

The chain couples TRBV6-1 to TRBJ1-3, with D unresolved. The CDR3 consists of 18 residues. Between the trimmed V and J ends, which lost 4 bases and 0 bases, there was a span of 19 bases. Germline-derived CDR1 and CDR2 are MNHNS and SASEGT. CDR3 protein: CASSGKLIGPSSGNTIYF. CDR3 DNA sequence: TGTGCCAGCAGTGGTAAATTAATAGGACCGAGCTCTGGAAACACCATATATTTT.

The rearrangement uses TRBV4-1 and TRBJ2-3; the match to TRBD2 covers 13 bases. CDR1 is MGHRA and CDR2 is YSYEKL in the germline V gene. V was clipped by 5 bases and J by 3 bases; unmatched bases: 2. The CDR3 loop spans 15 amino acids. The CDR3 loop reads CASSRTSGGTDTQYF. CDR3 DNA sequence: TGCGCCAGCAGCAGGACTAGCGGGGGAACAGATACGCAGTATTTT.

The V gene is TRBV4-1, the J gene TRBJ2-1, with TRBD1 as a possible D gene (5 bases). This CDR3 spans 15 amino acids. Trimming stripped 1 base from V and 4 bases from J, with 11 bases between. CDR1 and CDR2 from the germline V gene are MGHRA and YSYEKL. CDR3 bases: TGCGCCAGCAGCCAAGGCAACAGGAGATACAATGAGCAGTTCTTC. Amino acids: CASSQGNRRYNEQFF.

This clone was observed a few times. J is TRBJ1-2 and V is TRBV6-5, with D possibly being TRBD1 (5 bases). Trimming shortened V by 5 bases and J by 6 bases, and 10 bases separated the two germline ends. Germline V gene lookup returns CDR1 MNHEY and CDR2 SVGAGI. The CDR3 runs 12 residues. Written as DNA, the CDR3 is TGTGCCAGCAGTGAGCAGGGAGATGGCTACACCTTC. This sequence encodes CASSEQGDGYTF.

The chain links TRBV11-3 to TRBJ1-4, with D possibly being TRBD1 (6 bases). Between the trimmed V and J ends, which lost 6 bases and 10 bases, there was a span of 24 bases. The V gene's germline CDR1 is SGHNT and CDR2 YENEEA. CDR3 length: 16 residues. The CDR3 loop reads CASSNNRVRPKGKLFF. Written as DNA, the CDR3 is TGTGCCAGCAGTAACAACAGGGTACGGCCTAAAGGAAAACTGTTTTTT. The entire variable domain, with the rest obtained from reference TRBV11-3 and TRBJ1-4, is as follows: EAGVVQSPRYKIIEKKQPVAFWCNPISGHNTLYWYLQNLGQGPELLIRYENEEAVDDSQLPKDRFSAERLKGVDSTLKIQPAELGDSAVYLCASSNNRVRPKGKLFFGSGTQLSVL.

The chain uses TRBV5-1 and TRBJ2-2; 7 bases fit TRBD2. Germline CDR1 reads SGHRS; CDR2 reads YFSETQ. CDR3 size: 16 residues. V lost 1 base to trimming and J lost 2 bases; unmatched junction nucleotides: 5. This chain's CDR3 is CASSLRLAGNTGELFF. In DNA, the CDR3 is TGCGCCAGCAGCTTGCGGTTAGCGGGTAACACCGGGGAGCTGTTTTTT.

About this clone: Other DNA sequences within the sample encode an identical CDR3. V is TRBV5-6 and J is TRBJ2-7, with TRBD2 matching 13 bases. This CDR3 is 15 amino acids long. Germline V CDR1 and CDR2: SGHDT, YYEEEE. V was pared by 0 bases and J by 3 bases, with 0 bases of the junction left unmatched. In DNA, the CDR3 is TGTGCCAGCAGCTTGGGGACTAGCGGGAGCTACGAGCAGTACTTC. It encodes CASSLGTSGSYEQYF.

V and J are TRBV10-1 and TRBJ2-7; no clear D. CDR1 WNHNN and CDR2 SYGVQD come from the germline V gene (reference sequence). The V end lost 0 bases, the J end lost 2 bases, and 5 bases lay between the germline ends. This CDR3 has 13 amino acids. CDR3 residues: CASSESLTYEQYF. The CDR3 DNA reads as TGCGCCAGCAGTGAGTCGCTCACCTACGAGCAGTACTTC.

This chain joins TRBV27 and TRBJ2-5; D may correspond to TRBD1 or TRBD2 (5 bases each). The V gene's germline CDR1 is MNHEY and CDR2 SMNVEV (reference sequence). This CDR3 region has 17 residues. Trimming removed 6 bases at V and 1 base at J, with 21 bases between. In DNA form, the CDR3 reads TGTGCCAGCAGCCAACACCGGGGCAGAAGGGGCCAAGAGACCCAGTACTTC. As protein: CASSQHRGRRGQETQYF.

The rearrangement uses TRBV7-8 and TRBJ2-7; 9 bases align to TRBD2. V was pared by 7 bases and J by 0 bases, with 10 bases of the junction left unmatched. Looked up from germline, CDR1 is SGHVS and CDR2 is FQNEAQ. The CDR3 runs 16 residues. DNA of the CDR3: TGTGCCAGCACCCCCTTAGCGGGAGCTACCTCCTACGAGCAGTACTTC. This gives the protein CASTPLAGATSYEQYF. The full variable domain, with the rest looked up from reference TRBV7-8 and TRBJ2-7, is GAGVSQSPRYKVAKRGQDVALRCDPISGHVSLFWYQQALGQGPEFLTYFQNEAQLDKSGLPSDRFFAERPEGSVSTLKIQRTQQEDSAVYLCASTPLAGATSYEQYFGPGTRLTVT.

V is TRBV11-3 and J is TRBJ1-6; tentative D call: TRBD1 (5 bases). The CDR3 consists of 13 residues. Trimming stripped 3 bases from V and 10 bases from J, with 10 bases between. Germline CDR1 is SGHNT and CDR2 is YENEEA. CDR3 sequence (DNA): TGTGCCAGCAGCTTCGACAGTCAATCACCCCTCCACTTT. Its translation is CASSFDSQSPLHF. Drawing the rest from reference TRBV11-3 and TRBJ1-6, the complete variable domain is EAGVVQSPRYKIIEKKQPVAFWCNPISGHNTLYWYLQNLGQGPELLIRYENEEAVDDSQLPKDRFSAERLKGVDSTLKIQPAELGDSAVYLCASSFDSQSPLHFGNGTRLTVT.

The rearrangement uses TRBV30 and TRBJ2-1; 7 bases are a match to TRBD2. J lost 7 bases, V lost 1 base, and 19 bases had no gene match. There are 18 residues in the CDR3. CDR1 is GTSNPN, CDR2 SVGIG, per germline (reference sequence). The CDR3 spells CAWSATGPYGGSRNEQFF. CDR3 DNA sequence: TGTGCCTGGAGTGCAACGGGGCCCTACGGCGGGAGTCGGAATGAGCAGTTCTTC.

As for this clone: The sample has other DNA sequences that encode this CDR3 too. The chain employs TRBV6-5 and TRBJ2-7, with unresolved D. This CDR3 contains 13 residues. Looked up from germline, CDR1 is MNHEY and CDR2 is SVGAGI. Trimming cost V 8 bases and J 0 bases, with 11 bases left between them. CDR3 in amino acids: CASSPLGSYEQYF. The DNA of the CDR3 is TGTGCCAGCTCTCCTCTGGGCTCCTACGAGCAGTACTTC.

This clone was observed once. The chain has TRBV5-5 and TRBJ2-5; 7 nucleotides match TRBD1. CDR1 SGHKS and CDR2 YYEKEE come from the germline V gene (reference sequence). The CDR3 sequence is 16 residues long. J was trimmed by 2 bases and V by 3 bases; bases with no gene match: 10. The CDR3 region has the DNA TGTGCCAGCAGCTGGTACGGACAGGAGATACAAGAGACCCAGTACTTC. It encodes CASSWYGQEIQETQYF.

The CDR3 bases are TGTGCCAGCTTTGAGTTGGAACAGGGGCATAATTCACCCCTCCACTTT. It encodes CASFELEQGHNSPLHF. The genes are TRBV27 and TRBJ1-6; 7 bases match TRBD1. Germline V gene lookup returns CDR1 MNHEY and CDR2 SMNVEV (reference sequence). V was pared by 8 bases and J by 5 bases, with 12 bases of the junction left unmatched. The CDR3 sequence is 16 residues long.